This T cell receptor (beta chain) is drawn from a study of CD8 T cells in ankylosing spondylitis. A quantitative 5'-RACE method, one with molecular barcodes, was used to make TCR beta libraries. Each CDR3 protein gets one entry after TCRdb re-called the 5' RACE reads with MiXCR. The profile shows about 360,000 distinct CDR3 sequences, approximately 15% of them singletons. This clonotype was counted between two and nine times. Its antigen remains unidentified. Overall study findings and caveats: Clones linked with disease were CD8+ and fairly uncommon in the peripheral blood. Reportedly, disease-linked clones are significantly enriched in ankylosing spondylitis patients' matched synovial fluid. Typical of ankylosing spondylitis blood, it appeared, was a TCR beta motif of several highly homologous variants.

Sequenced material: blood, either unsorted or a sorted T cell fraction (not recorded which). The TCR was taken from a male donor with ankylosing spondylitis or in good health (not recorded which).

The CDR3 sequence: CASSNWGACGYTF. The CDR3 DNA reads TGTGCCAGCAGCAATTGGGGAGCTTGTGGCTACACCTTC. The chain uses TRBV5-7 and TRBJ1-2; D is undetermined. Being an ORF, TRBV5-7 has a function that is uncertain. The V gene lost 4 bases and the J gene lost 7 bases, with 14 bases spanning the gap. The CDR3 extends over 13 amino acids.